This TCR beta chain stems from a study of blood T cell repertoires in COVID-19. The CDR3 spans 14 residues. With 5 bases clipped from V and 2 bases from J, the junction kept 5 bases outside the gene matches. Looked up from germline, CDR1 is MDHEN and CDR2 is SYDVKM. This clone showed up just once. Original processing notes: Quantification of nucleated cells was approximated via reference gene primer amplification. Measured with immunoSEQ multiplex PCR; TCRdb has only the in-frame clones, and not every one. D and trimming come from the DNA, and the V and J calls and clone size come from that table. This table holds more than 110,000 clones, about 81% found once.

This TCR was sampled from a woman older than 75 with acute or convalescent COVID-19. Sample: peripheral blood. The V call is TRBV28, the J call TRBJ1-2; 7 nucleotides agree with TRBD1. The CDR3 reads CASSRPGQNYGYTF. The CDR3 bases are TGTGCCAGCAGTCGACCGGGACAGAACTATGGCTACACCTTC.